One and the same sample provided the 28 T cell receptor beta chains below, sequenced in a study of naive and memory T cell subsets. Four PCR rounds used nested alpha and beta constant region primers plus the SP2 primer. TCRdb ran MiXCR on the 5' RACE reads and lists one entry per CDR3 protein. The sample lists some 60,000 distinct CDR3 sequences; approximately 8% were seen once. A UMI-containing oligonucleotide was joined by 3' ligation to the TCR cDNA template. The receptor set was obtained from a female donor in good health.

In this sample, this clonotype turned up a few times. The chain uses TRBV20-1 and TRBJ2-1, with unresolved D. The CDR3 sequence is 14 residues long. The ends were cut back, 3 bases at V and 2 bases at J, with 11 bases in the middle. Germline lookup yields CDR1 DFQATT and CDR2 SNEGSKA (reference sequence). The chain's CDR3 is CSASLVDPYNEQFF. DNA of the CDR3: TGCAGTGCTAGCCTGGTAGACCCCTACAATGAGCAGTTCTTC.

This clonotype was detected many times. This rearrangement joins TRBV4-3 to TRBJ2-3; TRBD2 matches 10 bases. Trimming removed 4 bases from V and 2 bases from J; junction bases left unmatched: 6. This CDR3 is 16 amino acids long. In germline, CDR1 is LGHNA, CDR2 YSLEER. This CDR3 reads CASSRGGTSVTDTQYF. CDR3 DNA sequence: TGCGCCAGCAGCCGCGGGGGGACTAGCGTCACAGATACGCAGTATTTT.

Many counts were recorded for this clonotype. The chain couples TRBV12-3 or TRBV12-4 to TRBJ2-1, with a weak D call TRBD2 (6 bases). This CDR3 has 14 residues. Deletions cut 7 bases from V and 8 bases from J, with 18 bases between. The CDR3: CASTISLGGDEQFF. CDR3 in DNA: TGTGCCAGCACCATCTCCCTGGGGGGTGATGAGCAGTTCTTC.

Many counts were recorded for this clonotype. In DNA form, the CDR3 reads TGTGCCAGCAGTTTAAAGGGGCTCGCAGATACGCAGTATTTT. It encodes CASSLKGLADTQYF. The chain links TRBV6-5 to TRBJ2-3; D perhaps matches TRBD1 (5 bases). The germline V gene has CDR1 MNHEY and CDR2 SVGAGI. This CDR3 contains 14 residues. V lost 4 bases, J lost 4 bases, and 12 bases lay in between.

This clonotype was detected only a few times. The chain couples TRBV7-2 to TRBJ1-2; 10 bases align to TRBD1. Germline loops: CDR1 SGHTA, CDR2 FQGNSA. V lost 5 bases and J lost 5; bases outside the gene matches: 8. The CDR3 length is 15 residues. CDR3 DNA: TGTGCCAGCAGCGGCCGGGACAGGGGATCGTATGGCTACACCTTC. Protein product: CASSGRDRGSYGYTF.

As for this clonotype: Just one base apart from a much larger clone, this may be a read error. The chain employs TRBV6-5 and TRBJ1-3, with 8 positions matching TRBD1. The CDR3 is 15 residues long. CDR1 and CDR2 (germline): MNHEY, SVGAGI. V was pared by 6 bases and J by 2 bases, with 6 bases of the junction left unmatched. The CDR3 DNA sequence: TGTGCCAGCAGGAGTGACAGGGGAGCTGGAAACACCATATATTTT. Protein: CASRSDRGAGNTIYF.

The table lists this clonotype with many counts. The V call is TRBV6-2 or TRBV6-3, the J call TRBJ1-1, with TRBD1 matching 8 bases. The germline CDR1 and CDR2 sequences are MNHEY and SVGEGT. The CDR3 loop spans 12 amino acids. The J segment lost 10 bases and the V segment lost 4 bases, leaving 5 bases of the junction unmatched. CDR3 sequence reads: CASSSWDRRAFF. DNA for the CDR3: TGTGCCAGCAGTTCCTGGGACAGGCGAGCTTTCTTT.

The rearrangement uses TRBV4-2 and TRBJ2-5; 9 bases match TRBD2. The CDR3 loop spans 15 amino acids. The V segment lost 1 base and the J segment 5 bases; nucleotides outside the gene matches: 5. Germline V gene lookup returns CDR1 LGHNA and CDR2 YNFKEQ. CDR3 residues: CASSQVDLAGETQYF. As DNA, the CDR3 is TGTGCCAGCAGCCAAGTCGATCTAGCGGGGGAGACCCAGTACTTC.

This clonotype has a count of ten or more. V usage is TRBV6-4 and J usage is TRBJ1-1; no clear D. Germline CDR1 reads MRHNA; CDR2 reads SNTAGT. The CDR3 extends over 12 amino acids. Trimming left V 2 bases short and J 11 bases short, with 12 bases between. CDR3 residues: CASSDIYGEAFF. CDR3 sequence (DNA): TGTGCCAGCAGTGACATCTACGGGGAGGCTTTCTTT.

J is TRBJ2-5 and V is TRBV9, with D hard to call. Per the germline V gene, CDR1 is SGDLS and CDR2 is YYNGEE. The CDR3 runs to 13 residues. V lost 4 bases and J lost 3, with 10 bases in between. The CDR3 is CASSRRFEETQYF. CDR3 DNA: TGTGCCAGCAGCCGCCGGTTTGAAGAGACCCAGTACTTC.

Note on this clonotype: A much larger clone lies one base from this, so it may be a read error. This is likely a read error, given that the CDR3 carries no conserved phenylalanine or tryptophan at its end. The chain uses TRBV12-3 or TRBV12-4 and TRBJ1-1; D is unresolved. This CDR3 comprises 13 residues. Trimming pared 3 bases from V and 1 base from J, leaving 6 bases between. The DNA of the CDR3 is TGTGCCAGCAGTTTCAGAGAGAACACTGAAGCTTTCTCT. As protein: CASSFRENTEAFS.

Ten or more counts support this clonotype. The J gene is TRBJ1-5, the V gene TRBV20-1; TRBD1 matches 10 bases. The CDR3 consists of 17 residues. The germline V gene encodes CDR1 DFQATT and CDR2 SNEGSKA (reference sequence). J gave up 4 bases and V 3 bases, and 12 bases lay outside the gene matches. The CDR3 spells CSARTGGRMRSNQPQHF. For the CDR3, the DNA is TGCAGTGCTAGGACAGGGGGCCGAATGCGGAGTAATCAGCCCCAGCATTTT.

This clonotype was recorded at least ten times. V usage is TRBV5-1 and J usage is TRBJ2-3; D could derive from TRBD1 or TRBD2 (5 bases each). Deletions cut 0 bases from V and 1 base from J, with 18 bases between. The V gene's germline CDR1 is SGHRS and CDR2 YFSETQ. The CDR3 length is 18 residues. The CDR3 loop is CASSLVDGTAQGTDTQYF. DNA of the CDR3: TGCGCCAGCAGCTTGGTGGACGGGACGGCCCAGGGCACAGATACGCAGTATTTT. Filled out from reference TRBV5-1 and TRBJ2-3, the complete variable domain reads KAGVTQTPRYLIKTRGQQVTLSCSPISGHRSVSWYQQTPGQGLQFLFEYFSETQRNKGNFPGRFSGRQFSNSRSEMNVSTLELGDSALYLCASSLVDGTAQGTDTQYFGPGTRLTVL.

This chain uses TRBV12-3 or TRBV12-4 with TRBJ1-5; D gene uncertain. V gave up 5 bases and J gave up 1 base, with 12 bases separating them. The CDR3 has 15 amino acids. CDR3 coding DNA: TGTGCCAGCAGTCCGGACGGTATCAGCAATCAGCCCCAGCATTTT. This translates into CASSPDGISNQPQHF.

Only a few counts were recorded for this clonotype. The chain links TRBV10-2 to TRBJ2-1; perhaps TRBD2 as D (6 bases). The CDR3 loop spans 14 amino acids. Between the trimmed V and J ends, which lost 8 bases and 7 bases, there was a span of 18 bases. CDR1 is WSHSY, CDR2 SAAADI, per germline. This CDR3 reads CASSAGRGNNEQFF. Here the CDR3 DNA reads TGCGCCAGCTCTGCCGGGCGGGGCAATAATGAGCAGTTCTTC.

There are many counts of this clonotype. The chain joins TRBV6-5 to TRBJ2-5; D unresolved. Trimming left V 6 bases short and J 7 bases short, with 15 bases between. CDR3 length: 13 amino acids. Germline V lookup: CDR1 MNHEY, CDR2 SVGAGI. CDR3 sequence (DNA): TGTGCCAGCAGCTCCGGGCCCTATGGGACCCAGTACTTC. Its protein is CASSSGPYGTQYF.

This rearrangement joins TRBV15 to TRBJ2-7; TRBD2 is a possible D gene (5 bases). Per the germline V gene, CDR1 is LNHNV and CDR2 is YYDKDF (reference sequence). The CDR3 has 15 residues. Deletions cut 5 bases from V and 0 bases from J, with 14 bases between. The CDR3 sequence: CATSPRAGGSYEQYF. In DNA, the CDR3 is TGTGCCACCAGCCCTAGGGCCGGAGGCTCCTACGAGCAGTACTTC.

Ten or more counts support this clonotype. The chain carries TRBV28 and TRBJ1-2, with D unclear. The CDR3 runs to 14 residues. Germline V gene data show CDR1 as MDHEN and CDR2 as SYDVKM. Trimming took off 6 bases at V and 4 bases at J, with 15 bases between the two ends. The CDR3 reads CASRDSGSAYGYTF. The CDR3 DNA reads TGTGCCAGCAGAGATTCCGGGAGCGCCTATGGCTACACCTTC.

This clonotype occurred many times. The chain combines TRBV6-5 with TRBJ1-1; D unclear. This CDR3 comprises 13 residues. Germline V CDR1 and CDR2: MNHEY, SVGAGI. Between the trimmed V and J ends, which lost 6 bases and 1 base, there was a span of 9 bases. The CDR3 here is CASRRGRNTEAFF. In DNA form, the CDR3 reads TGTGCCAGCAGACGGGGTAGGAACACTGAAGCTTTCTTT.

The V and J genes are TRBV30 and TRBJ2-3; no definite D call. The ends were cut back, 4 bases at V and 1 base at J, with 12 bases in the middle. Germline CDR1 is GTSNPN and CDR2 is SVGIG (reference sequence). The CDR3 totals 14 residues. Here the CDR3 reads CAWTGSDGTDTQYF. The CDR3 region has the DNA TGTGCCTGGACGGGTTCGGATGGCACAGATACGCAGTATTTT.

In its sample, this clonotype was seen many times. The V call is TRBV20-1, the J call TRBJ1-4; 8 nucleotides align to TRBD1. Looked up from germline, CDR1 is DFQATT and CDR2 is SNEGSKA (reference sequence). V shed 2 bases and J 10 bases; nucleotides not matched to a gene: 6. This CDR3 region has 13 residues. The CDR3: CSARPQGAGKLFF. The CDR3 coding sequence is TGCAGTGCTAGACCTCAGGGGGCCGGAAAACTGTTTTTT.

This chain joins TRBV18 and TRBJ1-1, with TRBD1 identical over 7 bases. Germline V gene data show CDR1 as KGHSH and CDR2 as LQKENI. This CDR3 has 15 amino acids. Trimming at V came to 3 bases and at J to 6 bases, leaving 10 bases not matched to a gene. The CDR3 coding sequence is TGTGCCAGCTCACCTGAGACAGGGTTCTTCGCTGAAGCTTTCTTT. It specifies CASSPETGFFAEAFF.

CDR3: CAISSGLHEQFF. Here the CDR3 DNA reads TGTGCCATCAGCTCAGGGTTGCATGAGCAGTTCTTC. V usage is TRBV10-3 and J usage is TRBJ2-1; TRBD1 is a possible D gene (5 bases). In germline, CDR1 is ENHRY, CDR2 SYGVKD. The CDR3 has 12 amino acids. V was cut by 6 bases and J by 8 bases, with 11 bases left in between.

The chain combines TRBV5-1 with TRBJ2-1; 7 positions match TRBD1. This CDR3 comprises 16 residues. The V and J ends lost 4 bases and 0 bases, in that order; junction bases with no gene match: 7. The germline CDR1 and CDR2 sequences are SGHRS and YFSETQ. CDR3 residues: CASSGQASSSYNEQFF. In DNA, the CDR3 is TGCGCCAGCAGCGGACAGGCGTCGAGCTCCTACAATGAGCAGTTCTTC.

This clonotype was observed a few times. V gene TRBV6-6 combines with J gene TRBJ2-3, with no clear D. The V gene's germline CDR1 is MNHNY and CDR2 SVGAGI (reference sequence). The CDR3 length is 13 residues. The V gene lost 6 bases and the J gene lost 3 bases, with 10 bases spanning the gap. CDR3 in amino acids: CASSPELTDTQYF. CDR3 coding DNA: TGTGCCAGCAGCCCTGAGTTGACAGATACGCAGTATTTT.

This clonotype came up many times. Here the CDR3 DNA reads TGTGCCAGCAGCTTCCTTGGGACTAGCACGGCAGATACGCAGTATTTT. It translates to CASSFLGTSTADTQYF. The genes are TRBV7-2 and TRBJ2-3; 9 bases agree with TRBD2. The germline CDR1 and CDR2 sequences are SGHTA and FQGNSA. The ends lost 3 bases at V and 4 bases at J; junction bases unmatched: 8. The CDR3 loop spans 16 amino acids.

In DNA, the CDR3 is TGTGCCAGCATAACCGGGAACCACGGCAATCAGCCCCAGCATTTT. It is translated as CASITGNHGNQPQHF. The rearrangement uses TRBV21-1 and TRBJ1-5; TRBD1, the table's D call, lacks a check against the DNA. TRBV21-1 is labeled a pseudogene. The length of the CDR3 is 15 residues.

Notes on this clonotype: Being one base from a much bigger clone, this may be a read error. The chain has TRBV25-1 and TRBJ2-7, with TRBD1 identical over 10 bases. J lost 6 bases, V lost 4 bases, and 9 bases had no gene match. Per germline, CDR1 MGHDK and CDR2 SYGVNS. There are 15 residues in the CDR3. CDR3: CASSGAGTGVCEQYF. Here the CDR3 DNA reads TGTGCCAGCAGTGGTGCTGGGACAGGGGTTTGCGAGCAGTACTTC.